A single sample is the source of the 7 T cell receptor beta chains below, sequenced in a study of cytomegalovirus exposure and HLA in healthy donors. The primer mix had 60 Vbeta and 13 Jbeta primers. The repertoire was sequenced with immunoSEQ multiplex PCR; TCRdb's copy has only in-frame clones and lacks some. The sample contains tens of thousands of clones, roughly two thirds of which appear only once. Source material: PBMCs. All receptors come from a middle-aged man in good health and CMV-seronegative.

This chain joins TRBV30 and TRBJ1-4; a possible D gene is TRBD1 (6 bases). V was cut by 3 bases and J by 0 bases, with 14 bases left in between. Germline CDR1 is GTSNPN and CDR2 is SVGIG (reference sequence). This CDR3 is built from 16 residues. CDR3 sequence: CAWSPGAKATNEKLFF. CDR3 DNA: TGTGCCTGGAGCCCAGGGGCCAAGGCAACTAATGAAAAACTGTTTTTT.

The chain recombines TRBV5-8 with TRBJ1-3; D is undetermined. CDR3 length: 13 residues. The V end was cut by 2 bases, the J end by 3 bases, with 6 bases between. CDR1 and CDR2 from the germline V gene are SGHTS and YDEGEE. The CDR3 here is CASSFGLGNTIYF. In DNA, the CDR3 is TGTGCCAGCAGCTTTGGGCTTGGAAACACCATATATTTT.

Comments on this clone: This sample includes further DNA sequences coding for the same CDR3. The rearrangement links TRBV27 to TRBJ1-2; weak D call: TRBD1 (6 bases). Germline-derived CDR1 and CDR2 are MNHEY and SMNVEV (reference sequence). CDR3 size: 14 residues. V lost 5 bases to trimming and J lost 2 bases, with 12 bases between them. CDR3 residues: CASSTGTSNYGYTF. The CDR3 DNA follows: TGTGCCAGCAGTACTGGGACATCGAACTATGGCTACACCTTC.

The chain is built from TRBV6-1 and TRBJ2-7; no clear D. Germline-derived CDR1 and CDR2 are MNHNS and SASEGT. V shed 3 bases and J shed 5 bases, with 8 bases lying between them. The CDR3 extends over 12 amino acids. CDR3 residues: CASSDRGDEQYF. In nucleotides, the CDR3 is TGTGCCAGCAGTGATAGAGGCGACGAGCAGTACTTC.

The chain uses TRBV7-9 and TRBJ1-6; no definite D call. This CDR3 is 12 amino acids long. The V end was cut by 5 bases, the J end by 9 bases, with 8 bases between. From germline, CDR1 is SEHNR and CDR2 FQNEAQ (reference sequence). The chain's CDR3 is CASSGEGSPLHF. In DNA form, the CDR3 reads TGTGCCAGCAGCGGAGAAGGTTCACCCCTCCACTTT.

This clone occurred a few times. The J gene is TRBJ1-1, the V gene TRBV6-6; maybe TRBD1 (5 bases). The germline gives CDR1 MNHNY, CDR2 SVGAGI (reference sequence). The CDR3 loop spans 14 amino acids. Trimming took off 5 bases at V and 0 bases at J, with 10 bases between the two ends. CDR3 bases: TGTGCCAGCAGTCCTCAAGGGGTGAACACTGAAGCTTTCTTT. Its translation is CASSPQGVNTEAFF.

CDR3 DNA: TGTGCCAGCAGTGGAAAACAGGGGTATTACCGCTACGAGCAGTACTTC. It yields the protein CASSGKQGYYRYEQYF. The chain has TRBV6-1 and TRBJ2-7, with TRBD1 matching 7 bases. Unmatched junction bases numbered 12, after V lost 4 bases and J lost 3 bases. CDR3 length equals 16 residues. Per the germline V gene, CDR1 is MNHNS and CDR2 is SASEGT.